The entry that follows covers one T cell receptor beta chain sequence. This clonotype was recorded many times. The antigen it binds to is not known. Base qualities were left out, and no much larger clone turns up one base away. The data belong to a study of T cells in Graves' hyperthyroidism and ophthalmopathy (dated by TCRdb to the late 2010s). As for the study more broadly: Peripheral blood samples were taken at the time of initial diagnosis, prior to any treatment. TCR V-J signatures able to tell the groups apart were searched for in a discovery cohort of about a hundred patients, of whom approximately 40 had Graves' ophthalmopathy and roughly 58 had stable Graves' hyperthyroidism. Whether ophthalmopathy could be predicted prospectively was tested in an independent validation cohort made up of some 20 hyperthyroidism patients plus 17 patients who later progressed to ophthalmopathy. The approximately 98 discovery patients were randomly divided into training and test sets at a 7:3 ratio. The study also compared thyroid tissue and blood T-cell repertoires from about 6 Graves' hyperthyroidism patients. After blood sampling, hyperthyroidism patients were treated with methimazole at a starting dose of 30 mg daily, and ophthalmopathy patients were treated with high-dose intravenous methylprednisolone. According to the paper, TCR Vbeta CDR3 sequencing was carried out on some 130 peripheral blood samples, which came from fewer than 50 ophthalmopathy, around 74 hyperthyroidism and roughly 17 progressor patients. General findings and caveats noted by the study authors: No statistical method was used to fix the sample size in advance, and group allocation was not hidden from the investigators. In validation, the model predicted progression to ophthalmopathy a median of about 5.9 months before onset, with roughly 70% sensitivity and 72.22% specificity. Most expanded thyroid clonotypes (frequency above 0.001) were also detected in blood, suggesting blood repertoires may reflect thyroid immune responses. A model built on a 13 V-J signature distinguished ophthalmopathy from stable hyperthyroidism, reaching 87.88% sensitivity and about 81% specificity in cross-validation and 80%/75% in testing.

CDR1 and CDR2 (SGHAT, FQNNGV) derive from the germline V gene. V is pared back by 3 bases and J by 5 bases, with 5 bases lying between the germline termini. The CDR3 starts with the cysteine, ends with the phenylalanine, and has 11 residues. Only the CDR3 DNA stays, 33 bases, in frame from base 1. TCR beta CDR3 regions were amplified from RNA transcripts. The TCR CDR3 was subjected to a first round of RT-PCR using the HTBI primer set and the Qiagen OneStep RT-PCR kit. Libraries were constructed in a second round of multiplex PCR, after which size selection and purification were carried out. Libraries were sequenced paired-end with 100 bp reads on an Illumina HiSeq2000. On the study's bioinformatics: SOAPnuke was used to process the raw data, throwing out any read that contained adapters or uncalled bases, had a mean Phred below 15, or lacked an exact constant-primer or identifier match. High-quality paired reads were merged using COPE v1.2.5, and each unique nucleotide sequence was defined as a clonotype. MiTCR v1.1 was used to align the clonotypes against IMGT TRBV, TRBD and TRBJ reference segments. Analysis was restricted to V-J combinations with a frequency above 0.0001, which covered over 98% of repertoires. The TCS score was defined as F50 (clonal expansion) divided by E x V (chaos), with BLOSUM62-based TCRdist calculated between CDR3 peptides within each V-J. Welch's t-statistics and random forest reduced 450 to 600 V-J features to about 12, which were used in a naive Bayes classifier (R e1071). TCRdb took the public reads, trimmed them with fastp at Q25, ran MiXCR for clone calling and kept in-frame beta chains. Identical CDR3 protein sequences are pooled into one entry, listed with their most common genes and DNA. The V and J calls shown here were made by TCRdb, not taken from the authors' results. This sample comprises approximately 370,000 distinct CDR3 sequences, roughly 15% of them detected only once. The ten most abundant clones make up around a third of the sample.

The hyperthyroidism patients were between 18 and 65 years old and newly diagnosed, with a disease duration of less than 2 months. The study excluded patients with uncontrolled infections, other autoimmune diseases, pregnancy or lactation. Diagnoses relied on clinical symptoms, serum thyroxine and TRAb, thyroid ultrasound and orbital computed tomography. Blood from progressor patients was drawn when they were first diagnosed with hyperthyroidism, before any ophthalmopathy symptoms appeared. PBMCs were isolated from 7.5 to 10 ml of fresh peripheral blood by Ficoll-Paque density gradient centrifugation. Progressor patients were initially diagnosed with Graves' hyperthyroidism and developed ophthalmopathy during follow-up. Total RNA was extracted using Trizol reagent, and RNA quality was assessed on an Agilent 2100 Bioanalyzer.

Sequenced material: blood. The chain joins TRBV11-2 to TRBJ2-7; a confident D gene designation cannot be given. The TCR originated in a woman younger than 45 with Graves' hyperthyroidism that later progressed to Graves' ophthalmopathy. The DNA sequence is as follows: TGTGCCAGCAGCTTCGTTCACGAGCAGTACTTC. It is translated as CASSFVHEQYF.